Listed here are 28 T cell receptor beta chains from one sample, sequenced in a study of shared clonotypes between healthy human individuals. Clones were read by immunoSEQ multiplex PCR, and TCRdb kept only the in-frame ones, dropping some. The table has about 2.3 million clones, 92% seen once. Sequencing used naive CD4+ T cells from PBMCs. Subset specified: CD45RA+ positively selected. The receptors originated from a man between 18 and 35 years old in good health. Some clones in this sample may be carry-over from other donors' samples.

With respect to this clone: This sample includes further DNA sequences coding for the same CDR3. The CDR3 is CASSPQGSSYNEQFF. Here the CDR3 DNA reads TGTGCCAGCTCACCACAGGGTAGCTCCTACAATGAGCAGTTCTTC. J is TRBJ2-1 and V is TRBV18; D is unresolved. The CDR3 sequence is 15 residues long. V was trimmed by 1 base and J by 0 bases, leaving 7 bases between them. Germline assignment: CDR1 KGHSH and CDR2 LQKENI.

Concerning this clone itself: The sample holds other DNA sequences that translate to the same CDR3. V gene TRBV9 combines with J gene TRBJ2-1, with D maybe TRBD2 (5 bases). Germline loops: CDR1 SGDLS, CDR2 YYNGEE. V dropped 0 bases and J dropped 9 bases, with 10 bases sitting between them. CDR3 length equals 13 residues. The CDR3 reads CASSVGLAGEQFF. The CDR3 DNA follows: TGTGCCAGCAGCGTAGGGTTGGCGGGTGAGCAGTTCTTC.

This rearrangement joins TRBV5-1 to TRBJ2-2, with D unclear. Looked up from germline, CDR1 is SGHRS and CDR2 is YFSETQ. There are 16 residues in the CDR3. V lost 0 bases and J 2 bases, leaving 11 bases between the germline ends. CDR3 region: CASSLDVPSNTGELFF. CDR3 nucleotides: TGCGCCAGCAGCTTGGACGTTCCATCCAACACCGGGGAGCTGTTTTTT.

The rearrangement links TRBV30 to TRBJ1-6; no reliable D call. With 3 bases removed from V and 6 bases from J, the gap between germline ends came to 12 bases. Germline CDR1 reads GTSNPN; CDR2 reads SVGIG (reference sequence). This CDR3 has 14 residues. CDR3 protein: CAWSPGLGNSPLHF. In DNA, the CDR3 is TGTGCCTGGAGCCCCGGACTGGGTAATTCACCCCTCCACTTT.

The chain combines TRBV28 with TRBJ2-6; the match to TRBD1 covers 9 bases. The CDR3 length is 20 residues. V shed 4 bases and J 0 bases; nucleotides not matched to a gene: 13. Germline V CDR1 and CDR2: MDHEN, SYDVKM. Written as DNA, the CDR3 is TGTGCCAGCAGTTCCCCCGGTGGGGACAGGGCCCCCTCTGGGGCCAACGTCCTGACTTTC. Residues: CASSSPGGDRAPSGANVLTF.

The gene calls are TRBV2 and TRBJ2-7; 8 bases are shared with TRBD2. The CDR3 has 15 residues. Looked up from germline, CDR1 is SNHLY and CDR2 is FYNNEI. V shed 0 bases, J shed 4 bases, and the junction held 5 bases outside the gene matches. The CDR3 sequence is CASSEAGSGIYEQYF. CDR3 DNA sequence: TGTGCCAGCAGTGAAGCGGGTAGCGGGATTTACGAGCAGTACTTC.

The gene calls are TRBV9 and TRBJ2-1; perhaps TRBD1 as D (5 bases). Germline loops: CDR1 SGDLS, CDR2 YYNGEE. The V end lost 0 bases, the J end lost 3 bases, and 13 bases lay between the germline ends. This CDR3 is built from 16 residues. In DNA form, the CDR3 reads TGTGCCAGCAGCGTAGGGTACAGGAGAATCTACAATGAGCAGTTCTTC. Amino acid sequence: CASSVGYRRIYNEQFF.

The J gene is TRBJ2-7, the V gene TRBV25-1; D remains unclear. The CDR3 is 15 residues long. The germline CDR1 and CDR2 sequences are MGHDK and SYGVNS. The ends were cut back, 3 bases at V and 4 bases at J, with 16 bases in the middle. In DNA, the CDR3 is TGTGCCAGCAGTGATTTAAGCCAAGTTGGTTACGAGCAGTACTTC. Its translation: CASSDLSQVGYEQYF.

The gene calls are TRBV7-9 and TRBJ2-7; 9 positions agree with TRBD1. Germline V CDR1 and CDR2: SEHNR, FQNEAQ (reference sequence). The V segment lost 5 bases and the J segment 3 bases; nucleotides outside the gene matches: 8. The CDR3 length is 15 residues. CDR3 protein: CASSTRDRVYYEQYF. The CDR3 DNA reads as TGTGCCAGCAGCACCCGGGACAGGGTCTACTACGAGCAGTACTTC.

The genes are TRBV9 and TRBJ1-5; D remains unclear. The ends were cut back, 7 bases at V and 2 bases at J, with 10 bases in the middle. Germline loops: CDR1 SGDLS, CDR2 YYNGEE. There are 13 residues in the CDR3. CDR3 in DNA: TGTGCCAGCGGTGCCTTCGGCAATCAGCCCCAGCATTTT. As protein: CASGAFGNQPQHF.

The V gene is TRBV6-5, the J gene TRBJ1-2; no reliable D call. The germline gives CDR1 MNHEY, CDR2 SVGAGI. Between the trimmed V and J ends, which lost 3 bases and 6 bases, there was a span of 11 bases. CDR3 length: 13 amino acids. The CDR3 region is CASSYGQTDGYTF. The CDR3 DNA sequence: TGTGCCAGCAGTTATGGCCAGACCGATGGCTACACCTTC.

The genes are TRBV2 and TRBJ1-5, with a tentative D call TRBD1 (5 bases). Trimming cost V 6 bases and J 1 base, with 13 bases left between them. Germline CDR1 and CDR2: SNHLY and FYNNEI. The CDR3 has 15 residues. The CDR3: CASSLSRASNQPQHF. The CDR3 DNA is TGTGCCAGCAGCCTATCCAGGGCCAGCAATCAGCCCCAGCATTTT.

The gene calls are TRBV18 and TRBJ2-3; 10 nucleotides match TRBD2. V shed 8 bases and J 4 bases; nucleotides not matched to a gene: 12. Germline V gene data show CDR1 as KGHSH and CDR2 as LQKENI. There are 16 residues in the CDR3. The CDR3 sequence is CASPSGSGRAADTQYF. The DNA for the CDR3 is TGTGCCAGCCCGAGCGGGAGCGGGAGGGCCGCAGATACGCAGTATTTT.

The chain carries TRBV5-1 and TRBJ2-1, with TRBD2 identical over 13 bases. CDR1 and CDR2 (germline): SGHRS, YFSETQ. V dropped 7 bases and J dropped 9; count of bases not matched to a gene: 7. This CDR3 contains 14 residues. The CDR3 bases are TGCGCCAGCGGCGGGACTAGCGGGACTCTTGAGCAGTTCTTC. Its translation is CASGGTSGTLEQFF.

This chain connects TRBV29-1 to TRBJ2-7, with D maybe TRBD1 (6 bases). This CDR3 contains 11 residues. CDR1 and CDR2 from the germline V gene are SQVTM and ANQGSEA. Trimming pared 5 bases from V and 4 bases from J, leaving 9 bases between. Here the CDR3 DNA reads TGCAGCGTTACGGACAGATACGAGCAGTACTTC. Residues: CSVTDRYEQYF.

This chain joins TRBV6-1 and TRBJ1-5; D is unresolved. This CDR3 is built from 14 residues. V lost 2 bases and J lost 5, with 10 bases in between. Germline CDR1 reads MNHNS; CDR2 reads SASEGT. The CDR3 reads CASSERAGDQPQHF. The CDR3 nucleotides are TGTGCCAGCAGTGAAAGGGCAGGCGATCAGCCCCAGCATTTT.

V gene TRBV7-2 combines with J gene TRBJ1-5, with D unclear. Germline V gene lookup returns CDR1 SGHTA and CDR2 FQGNSA. The CDR3 is made up of 16 amino acids. V was pared by 5 bases and J by 1 base, with 15 bases between. The CDR3, as DNA: TGTGCCAGCAGCCCCGGGCGGGGTATCAGCAATCAGCCCCAGCATTTT. Translation gives CASSPGRGISNQPQHF.

The chain combines TRBV9 with TRBJ2-3, with TRBD2 as a possible D gene (6 bases). The germline CDR1 and CDR2 sequences are SGDLS and YYNGEE. V was trimmed by 4 bases and J by 4 bases, leaving 16 bases between them. The CDR3 covers 15 residues. The CDR3 loop reads CASSRGDGSADTQYF. CDR3 nucleotide sequence: TGTGCCAGCAGCCGGGGAGACGGGAGCGCAGATACGCAGTATTTT.

As to this clone: In the same sample, other DNA sequences code for this CDR3. The genes are TRBV11-2 and TRBJ1-1; D perhaps matches TRBD1 (5 bases). The length of the CDR3 is 14 residues. From germline, CDR1 is SGHAT and CDR2 FQNNGV. The V and J ends lost 3 bases and 0 bases respectively, with 8 bases between them. The CDR3: CASSLGLMNTEAFF. The CDR3 DNA is TGTGCCAGCAGCTTGGGACTGATGAACACTGAAGCTTTCTTT.

The chain links TRBV18 to TRBJ1-1; D is unresolved. CDR3 length equals 13 residues. Germline V lookup: CDR1 KGHSH, CDR2 LQKENI. Trimming stripped 4 bases from V and 3 bases from J, with 9 bases between. The CDR3 sequence: CASSLTQDTEAFF. The CDR3 nucleotides read TGTGCCAGCTCACTTACCCAGGACACTGAAGCTTTCTTT.

This chain uses TRBV4-3 with TRBJ2-5; D is perhaps TRBD1 (6 bases). From germline, CDR1 is LGHNA and CDR2 YSLEER. V lost 0 bases to trimming and J lost 5 bases, with 13 bases between them. This CDR3 comprises 15 residues. The CDR3 is CASSQDHRVWETQYF. CDR3 nucleotides: TGCGCCAGCAGCCAAGATCACAGGGTCTGGGAGACCCAGTACTTC.

V and J are TRBV10-3 and TRBJ2-7, with 7 bases that match TRBD1. Germline CDR1 ENHRY, CDR2 SYGVKD. The CDR3 contains 14 residues. With V trimmed by 2 bases and J by 5 bases, 6 bases remained unmatched. CDR3 coding DNA: TGTGCCATCAGTGAGACAATGACAGGGAACGAGCAGTACTTC. Protein sequence: CAISETMTGNEQYF.

To note about this clone: Other DNA sequences in the sample encode the same CDR3. The gene calls are TRBV5-1 and TRBJ1-5, with no clear D. Germline CDR1 is SGHRS and CDR2 is YFSETQ. Deletions cut 0 bases from V and 0 bases from J, with 7 bases between. The CDR3 runs to 15 residues. This chain's CDR3 is CASSLGGISNQPQHF. In DNA form, the CDR3 reads TGCGCCAGCAGCTTGGGAGGGATTAGCAATCAGCCCCAGCATTTT.

The V call is TRBV7-2, the J call TRBJ2-7; D may be TRBD1 (6 bases). Germline loops: CDR1 SGHTA, CDR2 FQGNSA. CDR3 size: 15 residues. The V end lost 7 bases, the J end lost 5 bases, and 21 bases lay between the germline ends. CDR3 bases: TGTGCCAGCACCGCATGGGGTAGGGGGTGGGACGAGCAGTACTTC. Its translation is CASTAWGRGWDEQYF.

The rearrangement uses TRBV27 and TRBJ1-1; possibly TRBD1 for D (6 bases). In germline, CDR1 is MNHEY, CDR2 SMNVEV (reference sequence). The CDR3 sequence is 14 residues long. The V gene lost 6 bases and the J gene lost 1 base, with 12 bases spanning the gap. The chain's CDR3 is CASREDRGNTEAFF. The CDR3 bases are TGTGCCAGCAGGGAGGACAGAGGGAACACTGAAGCTTTCTTT.

V usage is TRBV19 and J usage is TRBJ1-2; weak D call: TRBD1 (6 bases). Trimming took off 5 bases at V and 2 bases at J, with 9 bases between the two ends. CDR1 and CDR2 from the germline V gene are LNHDA and SQIVND (reference sequence). The CDR3 sequence is 13 residues long. Written as DNA, the CDR3 is TGTGCCAGTAGTCTCCAGGGGAACTATGGCTACACCTTC. Encoded protein: CASSLQGNYGYTF.

The V gene is TRBV5-1, the J gene TRBJ2-7; weak D call: TRBD2 (5 bases). Germline CDR1 and CDR2: SGHRS and YFSETQ. The CDR3 spans 14 residues. The V gene lost 0 bases and the J gene lost 6 bases, with 13 bases spanning the gap. CDR3 sequence: CASSLGGAGFEQYF. The DNA of the CDR3 is TGCGCCAGCAGCTTGGGGGGAGCCGGTTTCGAGCAGTACTTC.

V is TRBV6-1 and J is TRBJ1-3, with D uncertain. Germline lookup yields CDR1 MNHNS and CDR2 SASEGT. The CDR3 spans 11 residues. V shed 7 bases and J shed 10 bases, with 11 bases lying between them. Written as DNA, the CDR3 is TGTGCCAGCACGGTACTGGGTACCATATATTTT. As protein: CASTVLGTIYF.